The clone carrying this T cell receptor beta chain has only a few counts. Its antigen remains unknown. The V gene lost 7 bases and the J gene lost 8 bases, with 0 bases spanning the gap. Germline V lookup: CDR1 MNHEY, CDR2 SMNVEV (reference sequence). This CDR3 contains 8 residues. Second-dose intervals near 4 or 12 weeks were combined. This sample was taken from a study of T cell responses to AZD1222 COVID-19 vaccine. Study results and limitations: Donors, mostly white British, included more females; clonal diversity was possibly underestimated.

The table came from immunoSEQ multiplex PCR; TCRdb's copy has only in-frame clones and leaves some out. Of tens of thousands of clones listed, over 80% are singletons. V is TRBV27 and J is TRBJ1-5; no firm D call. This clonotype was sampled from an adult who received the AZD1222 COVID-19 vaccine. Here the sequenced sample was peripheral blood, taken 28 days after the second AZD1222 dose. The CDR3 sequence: CASKPQHF. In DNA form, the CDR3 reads TGTGCCAGCAAGCCCCAGCATTTT.